This T cell receptor beta chain was captured by sequencing in a study of T-cell reconstitution after alpha-beta-depleted transplantation in children. This clonotype was seen many times. V lost 5 bases and J 2 bases, leaving 7 bases between the germline ends. Germline V CDR1 and CDR2: SQVTM, ANQGSEA. The CDR3 is made up of 12 amino acids. Unique molecular identifiers were incorporated during preparation of the TCRbeta library. A single record per CDR3 protein comes from TCRdb applying MiXCR to the PCR reads. The repertoire holds 350,000 to 400,000 distinct CDR3 sequences, about 14% seen once, with around 4.5% in the top ten.

This specimen was PBMCs, taken from the stem cell graft. The clonotype comes from a human donor who donated a stem cell graft to a child with Fanconi anemia. J is TRBJ1-5 and V is TRBV29-1; D is perhaps TRBD1 (5 bases). The DNA of the CDR3 is TGCAGCGTTAAACAGGGCAATCAGCCCCAGCATTTT. It encodes CSVKQGNQPQHF.